The 5 T cell receptor beta chains listed next were all sequenced from one sample in a study of metastatic and nonmetastatic thyroid tumors. Every patient underwent thyroid surgery untreated. TCRdb re-called the PCR reads via MiXCR. The data hold approximately 32,000 clones, with 15% observed a single time. Sequenced sample: blood. These TCRs come from a male donor with papillary thyroid cancer or a benign thyroid nodule (not recorded which). Some clones in this sample may be carry-over from other donors' samples.

This clone was recorded many times. For the CDR3, the DNA is TGTGCCAGCAGTTACTGGGGGCGGGACGAAACCTCTTCTAACTATGGCTACACCTTC. Translating gives CASSYWGRDETSSNYGYTF. The chain uses TRBV6-6 and TRBJ1-2, with TRBD1 as a possible D gene (6 bases). Germline CDR1 is MNHNY and CDR2 is SVGAGI (reference sequence). The CDR3 covers 19 residues. V gave up 1 base and J gave up 0 bases, with 21 bases separating them.

This clone rates as medium-sized (0.01 to 0.1%). The chain carries TRBV6-1 and TRBJ1-2; D is uncertain. The CDR3 runs 11 residues. V lost 7 bases and J 8 bases, leaving 11 bases between the germline ends. The germline V gene has CDR1 MNHNS and CDR2 SASEGT. As DNA, the CDR3 is TGTGCCAGCACCGGGCTCGGGGGCTACACCTTC. Translating it yields CASTGLGGYTF.

This clone was found a few times. The CDR3 loop reads CASRIAGRVQSGSFF. In nucleotides, the CDR3 is TGTGCCAGTAGGATCGCAGGGCGGGTCCAGAGTGGATCTTTCTTT. This sequence joins TRBV19 and TRBJ1-1; D possibly corresponds to TRBD1 (5 bases). This CDR3 is 15 amino acids long. Looked up from germline, CDR1 is LNHDA and CDR2 is SQIVND (reference sequence). V gave up 6 bases and J gave up 12 bases, with 26 bases separating them.

This clone showed up many times. The V and J genes are TRBV10-3 and TRBJ1-1; 9 bases are shared with TRBD1. The V segment lost 6 bases and the J segment 3 bases; nucleotides outside the gene matches: 5. Looked up from germline, CDR1 is ENHRY and CDR2 is SYGVKD. This CDR3 is 14 amino acids long. The CDR3 loop is CAIRDRGPYTEAFF. CDR3 coding DNA: TGTGCCATCAGGGACAGGGGCCCCTACACTGAAGCTTTCTTT.

This clone was counted only a few times. The chain joins TRBV19 to TRBJ2-1; 11 nucleotides match TRBD2. The CDR3 has 13 amino acids. V was pared by 6 bases and J by 13 bases, with 8 bases of the junction left unmatched. Germline V gene lookup returns CDR1 LNHDA and CDR2 SQIVND (reference sequence). The CDR3: CASSAGTSGTQFF. The CDR3 bases are TGTGCCAGTAGCGCCGGGACTAGCGGAACTCAGTTCTTC.